This paragraph covers one T cell receptor (beta chain) sequence. Its antigen is not identified. This entry belongs to a study of T-cell reconstitution after alpha-beta-depleted transplantation in children. Study results and caveats: Once a year had passed after transplant, T-cell counts and diversity came mostly from newly produced T cells.

Germline V CDR1 and CDR2: SGHRS, YFSETQ. The V gene lost 5 bases and the J gene lost 2 bases, with 11 bases spanning the gap. The CDR3 extends over 13 amino acids. A library of TCRbeta sequences, prepared with unique molecular identifiers, was generated. TCRdb independently ran MiXCR on the PCR reads; one entry per CDR3 protein. The table includes roughly 790,000 distinct CDR3 sequences, roughly 15% detected once. Source: PBMCs, mostly from graft donor cells, taken 360 days after TCRalphabeta/CD19-depleted stem cell transplant. The J gene is TRBJ2-7, the V gene TRBV5-1; D is perhaps TRBD1 or TRBD2 (5 bases each). This clonotype was obtained from a male patient aged 10 to 17 who had a stem cell transplant for acute lymphoblastic leukemia, so the T cells may come from the graft donor. In DNA, the CDR3 is TGCGCCAGCAGACGGGACCCGACCTACGAGCAGTACTTC. Encoded protein: CASRRDPTYEQYF.